In its sample, the clone carrying this T cell receptor (beta chain) was seen many times. Single cDNA molecules in the library carried unique molecular identifiers attached during preparation. TCRdb reprocessed the RACE reads with MiXCR, giving one entry per CDR3 protein. The sample lists 150,000 to 200,000 distinct CDR3 sequences, about 25% seen once, with approximately 2.3% in the top ten. Time point in this sample: patch test 3, about 24 weeks after DPC sensitization. Treatment of the sample: therapeutic diphenylcyclopropenone sensitization with weekly scalp DPC. This specimen belongs to a study of human T cells and chemical hapten exposure. Across the whole study: Once 0.01% DPC had been applied to the upper back by patch test, readings were taken at 6 days.

CDR1 is SGHTA, CDR2 FQGNSA, per germline. V was trimmed by 1 base and J by 9 bases, leaving 16 bases between them. This CDR3 spans 15 amino acids. The V and J genes are TRBV7-2 and TRBJ1-5; D may be TRBD1 (6 bases). The source is a woman aged 35 to 49 with alopecia areata. Some clones in this sample may be carry-over from other donors' samples. The sample in question was whole blood, obtained in connection with sensitization to the hapten diphenylcyclopropenone (DPC). The CDR3 coding sequence is TGTGCCAGCAGCTTAGGAGGGGGGCTCGGTGCGCCCCAGCATTTT. Protein: CASSLGGGLGAPQHF. Based on the CDR3 plus reference TRBV7-2 and TRBJ1-5, the full variable domain is GAGVSQSPSNKVTEKGKDVELRCDPISGHTALYWYRQSLGQGLEFLIYFQGNSAPDKSGLPSDRFSAERTGGSVSTLTIQRTQQEDSAVYLCASSLGGGLGAPQHFGDGTRLSIL.